One sample yielded the 8 T cell receptor beta chains listed below, sequenced in a study of regulatory T cells in long-lasting Graves disease. The time point denotes: newly diagnosed GD, antithyroid drugs for less than 3 months. RNA from PBMCs was the source of the TCR library. Researchers made TCR beta libraries by using iRepertoire HTBI primers and running Arm-PCR on CDR3 regions. TCRdb independently ran MiXCR on the multiplex PCR reads; one entry per CDR3 protein. The sample yields approximately 440,000 distinct CDR3 sequences, roughly 15% seen once. In addition, the sample was reused for a study of T cells in Graves' hyperthyroidism and ophthalmopathy.

Specimen: peripheral blood mononuclear cells (PBMCs), collected at new diagnosis, from a patient treated with antithyroid drugs. The receptors originated from a man aged 35 to 55 with Graves disease.

The J gene is TRBJ1-6, the V gene TRBV10-3, with a tentative D call TRBD1 (6 bases). The CDR3 loop spans 14 amino acids. Germline loops: CDR1 ENHRY, CDR2 SYGVKD. The ends were cut back, 3 bases at V and 7 bases at J, with 10 bases in the middle. The DNA for the CDR3 is TGTGCCATCAGTGAAGGGGGGGGAAATTCACCCCTCCACTTT. This sequence encodes CAISEGGGNSPLHF.

This clonotype was observed a handful of times. The chain's CDR3 is CSASPPMGPEAFF. CDR3 sequence (DNA): TGCAGTGCTAGTCCCCCAATGGGCCCTGAAGCTTTCTTT. The rearrangement links TRBV20-1 to TRBJ1-1; D unresolved. The CDR3 spans 13 residues. V lost 3 bases and J 6 bases, leaving 14 bases between the germline ends. Germline CDR1 and CDR2: DFQATT and SNEGSKA (reference sequence).

This clonotype has ten or more counts. The chain links TRBV5-1 to TRBJ2-7, with D unclear. The length of the CDR3 is 14 residues. Trimming stripped 0 bases from V and 3 bases from J, with 10 bases between. CDR1 is SGHRS, CDR2 YFSETQ, per germline. Here the CDR3 reads CASSLGAGNYEQYF. As DNA, the CDR3 is TGCGCCAGCAGCTTGGGGGCCGGAAACTACGAGCAGTACTTC. The whole variable domain, remainder taken from reference TRBV5-1 and TRBJ2-7, is KAGVTQTPRYLIKTRGQQVTLSCSPISGHRSVSWYQQTPGQGLQFLFEYFSETQRNKGNFPGRFSGRQFSNSRSEMNVSTLELGDSALYLCASSLGAGNYEQYFGPGTRLTVT.

In this sample, this clonotype turned up a few times. The V and J genes are TRBV2 and TRBJ2-1; the D is unclear. The CDR3 runs to 14 residues. V lost 6 bases, J lost 5 bases, and 14 bases lay in between. Germline V gene sequence: CDR1 SNHLY, CDR2 FYNNEI. The CDR3 loop is CASSELPRDNEQFF. As DNA, the CDR3 is TGTGCCAGCAGCGAACTACCTAGAGACAATGAGCAGTTCTTC.

This clonotype has only a few counts. The genes are TRBV15 and TRBJ2-1; D may correspond to TRBD1 or TRBD2 (5 bases each). The CDR3 covers 16 residues. V lost 5 bases, J lost 7 bases, and 21 bases lay in between. Per germline, CDR1 LNHNV and CDR2 YYDKDF (reference sequence). Written as DNA, the CDR3 is TGTGCCACCAGCCCCCGAAGGGGCAGGCCGGGGAATGAGCAGTTCTTC. Translating it yields CATSPRRGRPGNEQFF. Variable domain in full (rest from reference TRBV15 and TRBJ2-1): DAMVIQNPRYQVTQFGKPVTLSCSQTLNHNVMYWYQQKSSQAPKLLFHYYDKDFNNEADTPDNFQSRRPNTSFCFLDIRSPGLGDTAMYLCATSPRRGRPGNEQFFGPGTRLTVL.

This clonotype has only a few counts. This chain connects TRBV20-1 to TRBJ2-7; D is ambiguous. The V end was cut by 0 bases, the J end by 2 bases, with 8 bases between. Germline-derived CDR1 and CDR2 are DFQATT and SNEGSKA (reference sequence). The CDR3 extends over 13 amino acids. This CDR3 reads CSARDHVTYEQYF. CDR3 nucleotides: TGCAGTGCTAGAGATCACGTCACCTACGAGCAGTACTTC.

This clonotype was picked up many times. The chain carries TRBV6-2 or TRBV6-3 and TRBJ2-1; 9 bases match TRBD1. The CDR3 consists of 15 residues. CDR1 MNHEY and CDR2 SVGEGT come from the germline V gene. V lost 6 bases to trimming and J lost 9 bases; unmatched junction nucleotides: 12. The CDR3 bases are TGTGCCAGCAGCCTGGGACAGGGCCCGGGGGGTGAGCAGTTCTTC. It translates to CASSLGQGPGGEQFF.

As DNA, the CDR3 is TGTGCCAGCAGTTTAGTGGGGACAGTTCCGATGGGAAACATTCAGTACTTC. This sequence encodes CASSLVGTVPMGNIQYF. The rearrangement uses TRBV12-3 or TRBV12-4 and TRBJ2-4; 7 positions agree with TRBD1. J lost 6 bases, V lost 1 base, and 12 bases had no gene match. This CDR3 region has 17 residues.